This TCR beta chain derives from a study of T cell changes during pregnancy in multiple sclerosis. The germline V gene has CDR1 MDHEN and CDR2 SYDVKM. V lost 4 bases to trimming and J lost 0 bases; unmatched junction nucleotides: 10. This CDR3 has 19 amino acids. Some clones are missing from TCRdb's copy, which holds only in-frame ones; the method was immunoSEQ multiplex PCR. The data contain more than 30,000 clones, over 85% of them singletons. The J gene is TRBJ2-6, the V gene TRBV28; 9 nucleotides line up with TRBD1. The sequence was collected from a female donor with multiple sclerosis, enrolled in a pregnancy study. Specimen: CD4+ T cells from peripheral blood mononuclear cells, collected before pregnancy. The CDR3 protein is CASSSNSGTGFSGANVLTF. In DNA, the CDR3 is TGTGCCAGCAGTTCGAACTCCGGGACAGGGTTCTCTGGGGCCAACGTCCTGACTTTC.